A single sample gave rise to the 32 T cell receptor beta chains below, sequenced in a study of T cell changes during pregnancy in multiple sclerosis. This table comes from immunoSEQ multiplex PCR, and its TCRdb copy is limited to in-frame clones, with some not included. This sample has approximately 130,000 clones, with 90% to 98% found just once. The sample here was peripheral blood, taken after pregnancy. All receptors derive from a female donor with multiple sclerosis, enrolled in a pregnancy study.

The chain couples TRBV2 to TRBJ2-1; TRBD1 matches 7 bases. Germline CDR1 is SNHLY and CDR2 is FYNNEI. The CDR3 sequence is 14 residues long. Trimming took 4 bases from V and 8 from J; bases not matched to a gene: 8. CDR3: CASSVLRGRDEQFF. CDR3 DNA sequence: TGTGCCAGCAGTGTTTTAAGGGGGCGGGATGAGCAGTTCTTC. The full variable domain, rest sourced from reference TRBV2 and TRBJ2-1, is EPEVTQTPSHQVTQMGQEVILRCVPISNHLYFYWYRQILGQKVEFLVSFYNNEISEKSEIFDDQFSVERPDGSNFTLKIRSTKLEDSAMYFCASSVLRGRDEQFFGPGTRLTVL.

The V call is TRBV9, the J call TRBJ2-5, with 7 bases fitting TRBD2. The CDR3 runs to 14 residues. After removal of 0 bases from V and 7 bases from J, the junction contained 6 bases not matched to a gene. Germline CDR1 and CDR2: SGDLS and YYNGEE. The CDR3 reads CASSVGAGVGTQYF. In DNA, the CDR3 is TGTGCCAGCAGCGTAGGGGCGGGAGTGGGGACCCAGTACTTC.

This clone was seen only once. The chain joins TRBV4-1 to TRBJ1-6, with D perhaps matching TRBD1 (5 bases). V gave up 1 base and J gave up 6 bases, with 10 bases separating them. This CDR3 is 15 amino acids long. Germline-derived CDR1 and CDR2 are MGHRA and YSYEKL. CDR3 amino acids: CASSQVLGGNSPLHF. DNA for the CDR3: TGCGCCAGCAGCCAAGTCCTCGGGGGTAATTCACCCCTCCACTTT.

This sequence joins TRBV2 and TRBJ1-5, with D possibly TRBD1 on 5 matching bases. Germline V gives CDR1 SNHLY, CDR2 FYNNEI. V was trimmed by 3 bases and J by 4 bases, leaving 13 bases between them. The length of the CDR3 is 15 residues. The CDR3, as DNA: TGTGCCAGCAGTGACGCAGGACAACTAAATCAGCCCCAGCATTTT. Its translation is CASSDAGQLNQPQHF. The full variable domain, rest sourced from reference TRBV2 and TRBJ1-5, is EPEVTQTPSHQVTQMGQEVILRCVPISNHLYFYWYRQILGQKVEFLVSFYNNEISEKSEIFDDQFSVERPDGSNFTLKIRSTKLEDSAMYFCASSDAGQLNQPQHFGDGTRLSIL.

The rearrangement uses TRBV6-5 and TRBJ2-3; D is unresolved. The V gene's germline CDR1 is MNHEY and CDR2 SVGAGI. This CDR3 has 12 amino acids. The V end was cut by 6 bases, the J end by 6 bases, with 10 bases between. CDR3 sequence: CASRSSSDTQYF. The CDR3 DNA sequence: TGTGCCAGCAGGTCTAGTTCGGATACGCAGTATTTT.

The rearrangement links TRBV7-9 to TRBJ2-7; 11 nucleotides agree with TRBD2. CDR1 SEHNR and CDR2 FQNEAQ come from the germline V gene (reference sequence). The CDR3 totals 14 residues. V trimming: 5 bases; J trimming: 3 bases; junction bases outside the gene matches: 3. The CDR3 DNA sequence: TGTGCCAGCAGCCCCACTAGCGGGAGCTACGAGCAGTACTTC. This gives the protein CASSPTSGSYEQYF. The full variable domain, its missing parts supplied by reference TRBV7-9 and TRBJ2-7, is DTGVSQNPRHKITKRGQNVTFRCDPISEHNRLYWYRQTLGQGPEFLTYFQNEAQLEKSRLLSDRFSAERPKGSFSTLEIQRTEQGDSAMYLCASSPTSGSYEQYFGPGTRLTVT.

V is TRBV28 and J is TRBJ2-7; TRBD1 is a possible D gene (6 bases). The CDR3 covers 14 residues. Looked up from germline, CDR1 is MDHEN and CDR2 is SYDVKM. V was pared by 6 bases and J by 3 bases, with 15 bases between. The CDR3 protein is CASSLPGQFYEQYF. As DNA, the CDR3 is TGTGCCAGCAGCTTACCAGGACAGTTCTACGAGCAGTACTTC.

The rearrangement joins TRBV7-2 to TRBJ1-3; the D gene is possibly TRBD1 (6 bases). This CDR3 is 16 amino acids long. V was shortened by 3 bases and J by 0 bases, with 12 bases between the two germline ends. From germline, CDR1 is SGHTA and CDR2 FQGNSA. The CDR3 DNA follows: TGTGCCAGCAGCTTTGAGGGGGGGAGCTCTGGAAACACCATATATTTT. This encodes CASSFEGGSSGNTIYF.

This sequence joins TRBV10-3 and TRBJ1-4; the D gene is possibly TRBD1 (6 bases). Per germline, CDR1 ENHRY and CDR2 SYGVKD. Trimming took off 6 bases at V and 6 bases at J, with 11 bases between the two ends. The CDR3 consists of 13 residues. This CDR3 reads CAIRGAADEKLFF. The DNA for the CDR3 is TGTGCCATCAGGGGGGCTGCGGATGAAAAACTGTTTTTT.

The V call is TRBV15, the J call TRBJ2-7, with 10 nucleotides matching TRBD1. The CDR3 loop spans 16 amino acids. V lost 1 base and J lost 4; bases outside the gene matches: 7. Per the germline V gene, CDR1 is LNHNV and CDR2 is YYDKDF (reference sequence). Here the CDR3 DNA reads TGTGCCACCAGCAGAGGTCGAGGACAGGGGGGATACGAGCAGTACTTC. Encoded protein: CATSRGRGQGGYEQYF. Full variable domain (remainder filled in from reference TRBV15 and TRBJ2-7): DAMVIQNPRYQVTQFGKPVTLSCSQTLNHNVMYWYQQKSSQAPKLLFHYYDKDFNNEADTPDNFQSRRPNTSFCFLDIRSPGLGDTAMYLCATSRGRGQGGYEQYFGPGTRLTVT.

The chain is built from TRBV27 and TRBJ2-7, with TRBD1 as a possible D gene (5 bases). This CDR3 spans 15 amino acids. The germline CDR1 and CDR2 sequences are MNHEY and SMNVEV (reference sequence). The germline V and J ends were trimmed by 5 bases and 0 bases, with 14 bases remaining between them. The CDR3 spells CASSGQGRSSYEQYF. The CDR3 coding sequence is TGTGCCAGCAGTGGCCAGGGCAGGAGCTCCTACGAGCAGTACTTC.

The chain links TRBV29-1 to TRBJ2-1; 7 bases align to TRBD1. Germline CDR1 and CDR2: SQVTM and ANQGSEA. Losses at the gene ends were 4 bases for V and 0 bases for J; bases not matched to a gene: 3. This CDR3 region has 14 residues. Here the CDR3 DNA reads TGCAGCGTTGCTAGGACAGGCTCCTACAATGAGCAGTTCTTC. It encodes CSVARTGSYNEQFF.

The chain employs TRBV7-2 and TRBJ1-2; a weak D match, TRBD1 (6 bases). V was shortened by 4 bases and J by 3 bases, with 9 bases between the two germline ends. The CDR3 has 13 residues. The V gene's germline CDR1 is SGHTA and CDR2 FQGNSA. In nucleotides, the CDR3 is TGTGCCAGCAGCTCGGGACACGACTATGGCTACACCTTC. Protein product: CASSSGHDYGYTF.

The CDR3 region has the DNA TGCGCCAGCAGCGCAGGACAGGGGGCAGGAGAGACCCAGTACTTC. Protein: CASSAGQGAGETQYF. The chain has TRBV5-1 and TRBJ2-5, with 11 bases lining up with TRBD1. CDR1 is SGHRS, CDR2 YFSETQ, per germline. V lost 4 bases and J lost 4; bases outside the gene matches: 6. This CDR3 has 15 amino acids.

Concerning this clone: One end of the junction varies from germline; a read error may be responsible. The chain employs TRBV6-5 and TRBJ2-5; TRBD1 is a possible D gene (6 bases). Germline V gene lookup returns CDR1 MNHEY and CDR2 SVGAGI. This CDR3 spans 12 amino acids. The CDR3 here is CASSGDPGQPHF. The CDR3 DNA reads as TGTGCCAGCAGTGGTGACCCAGGACAGCCCCACTTC.

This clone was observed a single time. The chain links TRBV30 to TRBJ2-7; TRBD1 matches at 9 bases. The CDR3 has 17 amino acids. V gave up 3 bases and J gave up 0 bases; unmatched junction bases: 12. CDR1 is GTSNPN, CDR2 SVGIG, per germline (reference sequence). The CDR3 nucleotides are TGTGCCTGGAGCGCACCCCGATGGGGACAGGGCTCCTACGAGCAGTACTTC. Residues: CAWSAPRWGQGSYEQYF.

This CDR3 is CATSRTESKFGEKLFF. CDR3 sequence (DNA): TGTGCCACGAGTCGAACAGAATCAAAGTTCGGAGAAAAACTGTTTTTT. This rearrangement joins TRBV28 to TRBJ1-4; D gene unclear. The V gene lost 10 bases and the J gene lost 8 bases, with 26 bases spanning the gap. This CDR3 is built from 16 residues. Per the germline V gene, CDR1 is MDHEN and CDR2 is SYDVKM.

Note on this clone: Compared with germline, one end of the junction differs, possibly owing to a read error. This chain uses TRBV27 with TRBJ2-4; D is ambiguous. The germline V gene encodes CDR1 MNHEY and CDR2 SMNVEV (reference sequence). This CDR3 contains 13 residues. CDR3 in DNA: TGTGCCAGCAGTTTATCGGCCAAAAATATTCAGTACTTC. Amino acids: CASSLSAKNIQYF.

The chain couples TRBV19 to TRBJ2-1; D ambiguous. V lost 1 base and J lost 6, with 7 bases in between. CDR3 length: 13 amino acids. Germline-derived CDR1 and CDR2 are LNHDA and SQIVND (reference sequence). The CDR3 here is CASSIAEANEQFF. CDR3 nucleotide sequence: TGTGCCAGTAGTATAGCTGAGGCCAATGAGCAGTTCTTC.

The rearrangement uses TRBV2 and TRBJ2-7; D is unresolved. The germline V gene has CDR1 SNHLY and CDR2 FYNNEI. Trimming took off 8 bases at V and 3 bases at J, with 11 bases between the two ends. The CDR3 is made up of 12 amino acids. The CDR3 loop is CASVPGRYEQYF. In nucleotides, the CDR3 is TGTGCCAGCGTTCCGGGTCGCTACGAGCAGTACTTC.

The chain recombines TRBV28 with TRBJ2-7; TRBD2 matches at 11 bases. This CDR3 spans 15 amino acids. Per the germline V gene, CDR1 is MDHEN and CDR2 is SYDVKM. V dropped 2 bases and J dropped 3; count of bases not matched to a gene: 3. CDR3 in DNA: TGTGCCAGCAGTTTACGACTAGCGGGGAACTACGAGCAGTACTTC. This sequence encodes CASSLRLAGNYEQYF.

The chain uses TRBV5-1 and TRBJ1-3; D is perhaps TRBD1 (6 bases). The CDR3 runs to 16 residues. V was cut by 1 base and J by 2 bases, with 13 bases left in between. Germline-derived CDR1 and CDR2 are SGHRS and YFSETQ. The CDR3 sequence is CASSLSGGSTGNTIYF. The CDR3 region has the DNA TGCGCCAGCAGCTTGAGTGGGGGCTCCACTGGAAACACCATATATTTT.

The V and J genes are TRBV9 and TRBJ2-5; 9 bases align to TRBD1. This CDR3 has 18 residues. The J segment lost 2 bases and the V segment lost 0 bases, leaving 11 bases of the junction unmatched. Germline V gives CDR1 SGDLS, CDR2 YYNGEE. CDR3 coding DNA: TGTGCCAGCAGCGTAGATCCCCCGGGACAGGGCGGGCAAGAGACCCAGTACTTC. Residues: CASSVDPPGQGGQETQYF.

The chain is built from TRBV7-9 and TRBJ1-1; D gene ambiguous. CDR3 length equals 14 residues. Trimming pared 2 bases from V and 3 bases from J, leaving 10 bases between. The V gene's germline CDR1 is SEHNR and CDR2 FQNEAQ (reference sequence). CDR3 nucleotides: TGTGCCAGCAGCTTACAGACACCCTACACTGAAGCTTTCTTT. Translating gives CASSLQTPYTEAFF.

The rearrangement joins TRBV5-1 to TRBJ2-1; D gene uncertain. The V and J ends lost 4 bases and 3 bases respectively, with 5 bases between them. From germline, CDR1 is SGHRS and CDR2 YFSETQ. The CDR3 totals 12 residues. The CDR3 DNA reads TGCGCCAGCAGCCAATTCTACAATGAGCAGTTCTTC. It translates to CASSQFYNEQFF.

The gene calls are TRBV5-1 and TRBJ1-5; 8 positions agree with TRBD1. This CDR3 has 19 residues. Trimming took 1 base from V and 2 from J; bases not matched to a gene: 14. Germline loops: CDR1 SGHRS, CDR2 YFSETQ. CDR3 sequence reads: CASSLLRTGRGRGNQPQHF. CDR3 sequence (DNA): TGCGCCAGCAGCTTGTTACGGACAGGGAGGGGTAGGGGCAATCAGCCCCAGCATTTT.

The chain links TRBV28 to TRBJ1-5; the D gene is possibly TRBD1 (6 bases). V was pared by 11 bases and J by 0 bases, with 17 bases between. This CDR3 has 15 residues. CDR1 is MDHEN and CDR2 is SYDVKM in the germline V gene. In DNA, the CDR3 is TGTGCCTGCTCCCCCAGGGGTTATAGCAATCAGCCCCAGCATTTT. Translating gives CACSPRGYSNQPQHF. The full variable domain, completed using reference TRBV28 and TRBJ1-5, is DVKVTQSSRYLVKRTGEKVFLECVQDMDHENMFWYRQDPGLGLRLIYFSYDVKMKEKGDIPEGYSVSREKKERFSLILESASTNQTSMYLCACSPRGYSNQPQHFGDGTRLSIL.

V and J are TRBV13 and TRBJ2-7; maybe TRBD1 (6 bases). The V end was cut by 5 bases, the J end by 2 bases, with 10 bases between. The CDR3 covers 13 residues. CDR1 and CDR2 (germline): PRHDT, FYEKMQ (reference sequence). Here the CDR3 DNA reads TGTGCCAGCAGCCTACAGGGCCCCTACGAGCAGTACTTC. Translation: CASSLQGPYEQYF. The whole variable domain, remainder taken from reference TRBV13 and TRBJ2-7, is AAGVIQSPRHLIKEKRETATLKCYPIPRHDTVYWYQQGPGQDPQFLISFYEKMQSDKGSIPDRFSAQQFSDYHSELNMSSLELGDSALYFCASSLQGPYEQYFGPGTRLTVT.

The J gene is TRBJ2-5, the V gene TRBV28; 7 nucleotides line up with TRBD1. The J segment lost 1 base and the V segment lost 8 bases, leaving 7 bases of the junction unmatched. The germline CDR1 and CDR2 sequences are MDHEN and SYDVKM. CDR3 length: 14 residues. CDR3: CASGRQGSQETQYF. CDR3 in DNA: TGTGCCAGCGGGAGACAGGGAAGCCAAGAGACCCAGTACTTC.

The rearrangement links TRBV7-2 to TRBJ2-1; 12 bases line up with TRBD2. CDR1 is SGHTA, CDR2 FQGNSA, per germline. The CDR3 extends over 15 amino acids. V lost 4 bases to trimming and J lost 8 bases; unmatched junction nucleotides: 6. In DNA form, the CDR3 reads TGTGCCAGCAGCTCTAGCGGGAGGGTTTTCTATGAGCAGTTCTTC. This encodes CASSSSGRVFYEQFF.

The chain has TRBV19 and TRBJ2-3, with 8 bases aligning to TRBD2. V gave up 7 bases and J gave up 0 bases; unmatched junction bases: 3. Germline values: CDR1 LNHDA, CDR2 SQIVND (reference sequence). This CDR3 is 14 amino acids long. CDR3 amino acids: CASTSGPSTDTQYF. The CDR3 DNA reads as TGTGCCAGTACTAGCGGGCCGAGCACAGATACGCAGTATTTT.

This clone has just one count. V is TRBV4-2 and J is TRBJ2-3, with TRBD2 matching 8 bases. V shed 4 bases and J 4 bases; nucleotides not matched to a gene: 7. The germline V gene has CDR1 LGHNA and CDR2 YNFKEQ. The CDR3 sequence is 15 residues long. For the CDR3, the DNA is TGTGCCAGCAGCCCCGGGAGCGGGAGCGCAGATACGCAGTATTTT. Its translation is CASSPGSGSADTQYF.